This is a list of T cell receptor beta chains from one sample in a study of blood T cell repertoires in COVID-19. TCRdb's copy holds only in-frame clones and misses some; the assay was immunoSEQ multiplex PCR. The sample includes around 420,000 clones, approximately 88% seen only once; the top ten take 2% to 2.5%. Sequencing was carried out using PBMCs or T cells enriched from blood (not recorded which). These TCRs come from a middle-aged woman with acute COVID-19. CDR3s include the opening cysteine and the closing phenylalanine or tryptophan. Size is stated for part of the rows, as once, few or many counts, or as a class when the clone is expanded.

J gene	clone size	V gene	CDR3 protein
TRBJ1-1	.	TRBV12-5	CASGLSTGGLPEAFF
TRBJ2-7	.	TRBV5-5	CASSLGDRYEQYF
TRBJ1-1	.	TRBV18	CASSRIEGRGSTEAFF
TRBJ1-1	few	TRBV2	CASSEGSRNTEAFF
TRBJ2-1	.	TRBV12-5	CASGWAGGILGNEQFF
TRBJ2-5	few	TRBV30	CAWGETTGVGTQYF
TRBJ1-5	.	TRBV15	CATSRGGGKQPQHF
TRBJ1-1	few	TRBV28	CASSLDAGRWEAFF
TRBJ2-5	.	TRBV28	CASSPDYSETQYF
TRBJ1-4	.	TRBV9	CASSPGGNSGWEKLFF
TRBJ2-7	.	TRBV10-2	CASSELGTSSEDEQYF
TRBJ1-1	once	TRBV30	CAWSVPGIDTEAFF
TRBJ1-1	.	TRBV28	CASSRQGSRIVYTEAFF
TRBJ1-5	.	TRBV7-8	CASTLSGQVGNQPQHF
TRBJ2-7	few	TRBV2	CASSADRGRDEQYF
TRBJ1-6	.	TRBV2	CASSDVTDNSPLHF
TRBJ2-2	once	TRBV4-1	CASSHVEGMGADRAGELFF